The clone carrying this T cell receptor beta chain was found a few times. Its target is not known. This sample was taken from a study of brain T cells in children with intractable seizures. The CDR3 runs 16 residues. V shed 4 bases, J shed 0 bases, and the junction held 6 bases outside the gene matches. Germline-derived CDR1 and CDR2 are KGHSH and LQKENI. Study results and limitations: HCMV serostatus was not known, and viral specificity came from CDR3 similarity only.

TCRdb's table, derived via immunoSEQ multiplex PCR, lists solely in-frame clones and lacks some. The table shows approximately 41,000 clones, with around 90% occurring only once. The source of this sequence is a girl aged 2 to 9 with tuberous sclerosis and intractable seizures. The chain joins TRBV18 to TRBJ1-5; 7 bases agree with TRBD1. This material consisted of peripheral blood, taken at surgery. CDR3 amino acids: CASSLGQIYSNQPQHF. CDR3 nucleotide sequence: TGTGCCAGCTCACTGGGACAGATTTATAGCAATCAGCCCCAGCATTTT.